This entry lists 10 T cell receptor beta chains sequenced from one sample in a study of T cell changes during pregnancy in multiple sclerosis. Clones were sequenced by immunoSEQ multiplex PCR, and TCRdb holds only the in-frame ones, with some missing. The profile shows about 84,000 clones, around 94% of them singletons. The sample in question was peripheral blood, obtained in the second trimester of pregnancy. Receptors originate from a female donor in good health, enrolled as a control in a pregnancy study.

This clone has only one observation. As DNA, the CDR3 is TGTGCCATCAGTGAGCCGTCCTGGACAGAGTTCAACGAGCAGTACTTC. Residues: CAISEPSWTEFNEQYF. This chain uses TRBV10-3 with TRBJ2-7; a possible D gene is TRBD1 (6 bases). The V end lost 2 bases, the J end lost 5 bases, and 19 bases lay between the germline ends. The CDR3 is made up of 16 amino acids. From germline, CDR1 is ENHRY and CDR2 SYGVKD.

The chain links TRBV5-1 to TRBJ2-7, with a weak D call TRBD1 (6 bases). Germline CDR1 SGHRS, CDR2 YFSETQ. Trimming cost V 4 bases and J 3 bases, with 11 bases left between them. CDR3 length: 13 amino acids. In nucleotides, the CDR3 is TGCGCCAGCAGCGCCACAGGGTTCTACGAGCAGTACTTC. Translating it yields CASSATGFYEQYF.

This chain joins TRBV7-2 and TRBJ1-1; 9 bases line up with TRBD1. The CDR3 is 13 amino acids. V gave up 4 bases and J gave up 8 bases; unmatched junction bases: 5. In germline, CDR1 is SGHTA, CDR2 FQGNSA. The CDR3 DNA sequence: TGTGCCAGCAGCTATACACAGGGGGCCGAAGCTTTCTTT. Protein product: CASSYTQGAEAFF.

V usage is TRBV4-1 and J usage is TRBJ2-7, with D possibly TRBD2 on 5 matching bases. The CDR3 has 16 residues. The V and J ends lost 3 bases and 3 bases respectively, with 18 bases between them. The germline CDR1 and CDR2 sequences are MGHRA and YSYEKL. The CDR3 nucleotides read TGCGCCAGCAGCCAGGCCCGGGAATCTCGTCGCTACGAGCAGTACTTC. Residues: CASSQARESRRYEQYF.

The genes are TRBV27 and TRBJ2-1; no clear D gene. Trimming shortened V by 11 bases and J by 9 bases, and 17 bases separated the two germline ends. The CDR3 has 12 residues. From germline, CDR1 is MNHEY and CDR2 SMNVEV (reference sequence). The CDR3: CAAKTGLSEQFF. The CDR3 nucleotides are TGTGCCGCGAAAACGGGTCTGAGTGAGCAGTTCTTC.

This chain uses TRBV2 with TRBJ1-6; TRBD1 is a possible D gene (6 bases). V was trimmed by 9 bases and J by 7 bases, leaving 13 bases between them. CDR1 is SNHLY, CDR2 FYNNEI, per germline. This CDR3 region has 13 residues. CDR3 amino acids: CASLDSLNSPLHF. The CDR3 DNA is TGTGCCAGTTTGGACAGTCTAAATTCACCCCTCCACTTT. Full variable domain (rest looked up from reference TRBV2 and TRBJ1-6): EPEVTQTPSHQVTQMGQEVILRCVPISNHLYFYWYRQILGQKVEFLVSFYNNEISEKSEIFDDQFSVERPDGSNFTLKIRSTKLEDSAMYFCASLDSLNSPLHFGNGTRLTVT.

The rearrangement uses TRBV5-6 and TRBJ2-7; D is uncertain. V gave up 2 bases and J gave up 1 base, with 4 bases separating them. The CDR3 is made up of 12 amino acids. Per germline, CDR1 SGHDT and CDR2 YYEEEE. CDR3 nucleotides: TGTGCCAGCAGCTTCAGGTCCTACGAGCAGTACTTC. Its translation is CASSFRSYEQYF.

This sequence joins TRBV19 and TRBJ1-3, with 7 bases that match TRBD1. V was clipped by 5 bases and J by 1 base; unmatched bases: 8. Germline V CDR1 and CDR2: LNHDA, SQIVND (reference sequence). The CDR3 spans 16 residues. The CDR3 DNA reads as TGTGCCAGTAGTCCAGACAGGGAAGGGTCTGGAAACACCATATATTTT. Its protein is CASSPDREGSGNTIYF.

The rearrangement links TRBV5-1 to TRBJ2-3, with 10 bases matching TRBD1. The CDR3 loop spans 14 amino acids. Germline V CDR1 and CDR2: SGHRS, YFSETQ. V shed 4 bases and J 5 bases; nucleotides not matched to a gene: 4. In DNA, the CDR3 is TGCGCCAGCAGCACGACAGGGGGCGGAGATACGCAGTATTTT. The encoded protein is CASSTTGGGDTQYF.

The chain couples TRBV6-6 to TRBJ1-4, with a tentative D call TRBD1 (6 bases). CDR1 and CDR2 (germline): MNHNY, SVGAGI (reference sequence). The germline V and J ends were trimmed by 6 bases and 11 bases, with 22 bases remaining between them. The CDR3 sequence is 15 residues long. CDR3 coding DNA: TGTGCCAGCAGCAAGTCCCGGCAGGGGAGCTTGAAACTGTTTTTT. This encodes CASSKSRQGSLKLFF.